The 28 T cell receptor beta chains given below trace back to one sample, sequenced in a study of shared clonotypes between healthy human individuals. Profiling relied on immunoSEQ multiplex PCR, and the TCRdb table lists in-frame clones only, not all of them. The sample holds about 1.5 million clones, roughly 98% seen once. Sequenced input: naive CD4+ T cells sorted from blood. Indicated subset: CD45RA+ positively selected. All receptors derive from a man aged 25 to 40 in good health.

The rearrangement links TRBV11-3 to TRBJ2-5; D gene unclear. Trimming stripped 3 bases from V and 4 bases from J, with 9 bases between. Per the germline V gene, CDR1 is SGHNT and CDR2 is YENEEA. The CDR3 spans 13 residues. CDR3 DNA: TGTGCCAGCAGCTTTCGGACGGGAGAGACCCAGTACTTC. It is translated as CASSFRTGETQYF. The variable domain in full, with the rest retrieved from reference TRBV11-3 and TRBJ2-5, is EAGVVQSPRYKIIEKKQPVAFWCNPISGHNTLYWYLQNLGQGPELLIRYENEEAVDDSQLPKDRFSAERLKGVDSTLKIQPAELGDSAVYLCASSFRTGETQYFGPGTRLLVL.

The V gene is TRBV11-2, the J gene TRBJ2-7, with 7 bases identical to TRBD2. CDR1 SGHAT and CDR2 FQNNGV come from the germline V gene. The CDR3 runs to 15 residues. V shed 6 bases and J 5 bases; nucleotides not matched to a gene: 13. CDR3 region: CASSLQSGTPHEQYF. The DNA of the CDR3 is TGTGCCAGCAGTTTACAAAGCGGGACCCCTCACGAGCAGTACTTC.

The count of this clone is one. The V call is TRBV6-5, the J call TRBJ1-1, with no clear D. Trimming stripped 9 bases from V and 5 bases from J, with 19 bases between. CDR1 is MNHEY and CDR2 is SVGAGI in the germline V gene. The CDR3 loop spans 14 amino acids. In DNA, the CDR3 is TGTGCCAGTCGGAGCCTCATTTCCCAAACTGAAGCTTTCTTT. Protein: CASRSLISQTEAFF.

The V call is TRBV30, the J call TRBJ1-2; D unclear. Germline V gives CDR1 GTSNPN, CDR2 SVGIG (reference sequence). The CDR3 length is 13 residues. Trimming took off 3 bases at V and 0 bases at J, with 8 bases between the two ends. CDR3 nucleotides: TGTGCCTGGAGGGTTGTCTCTAACTATGGCTACACCTTC. As protein: CAWRVVSNYGYTF.

The rearrangement joins TRBV5-1 to TRBJ2-7; 11 bases are shared with TRBD2. The germline gives CDR1 SGHRS, CDR2 YFSETQ. The CDR3 sequence is 15 residues long. V was pared by 4 bases and J by 4 bases, with 7 bases of the junction left unmatched. CDR3 residues: CASSIPTSGTYEQYF. In DNA, the CDR3 is TGCGCCAGCAGCATCCCGACTAGCGGGACGTACGAGCAGTACTTC.

This chain connects TRBV7-8 to TRBJ2-3; D possibly matches TRBD1 or TRBD2 (5 bases each). Per the germline V gene, CDR1 is SGHVS and CDR2 is FQNEAQ. V was trimmed by 0 bases and J by 0 bases, leaving 19 bases between them. The CDR3 covers 19 residues. CDR3 in DNA: TGTGCCAGCAGCTTAGCCAGGACAACTCTCGGGGCTAGCACAGATACGCAGTATTTT. Protein product: CASSLARTTLGASTDTQYF.

This clone has just one count. The V and J genes are TRBV28 and TRBJ1-1, with a possible D match to TRBD1 (6 bases). CDR1 and CDR2 (germline): MDHEN, SYDVKM. Trimming took 3 bases from V and 1 from J, leaving 15 bases between them. The CDR3 is made up of 16 amino acids. The CDR3 nucleotides read TGTGCCAGCAGTTTTCCTGGGGGGGCTGGGAACACTGAAGCTTTCTTT. It translates to CASSFPGGAGNTEAFF.

V gene TRBV19 combines with J gene TRBJ2-1; D tentatively fits TRBD1 or TRBD2 (5 bases each). V was pared by 9 bases and J by 6 bases, with 24 bases between. The germline V gene has CDR1 LNHDA and CDR2 SQIVND (reference sequence). The CDR3 covers 16 residues. The CDR3 reads CASHLLGTPMVNEQFF. In nucleotides, the CDR3 is TGTGCCAGCCATCTCCTGGGGACGCCGATGGTCAATGAGCAGTTCTTC.

The chain couples TRBV28 to TRBJ2-5; unclear D gene. This CDR3 contains 14 residues. The germline gives CDR1 MDHEN, CDR2 SYDVKM. V lost 7 bases and J 10 bases, leaving 22 bases between the germline ends. The CDR3 region is CASIGSGRATIQYF. The CDR3 DNA follows: TGTGCCAGCATCGGGTCCGGGCGAGCAACGATCCAGTACTTC. The full variable domain, with the rest looked up from reference TRBV28 and TRBJ2-5, is DVKVTQSSRYLVKRTGEKVFLECVQDMDHENMFWYRQDPGLGLRLIYFSYDVKMKEKGDIPEGYSVSREKKERFSLILESASTNQTSMYLCASIGSGRATIQYFGPGTRLLVL.

The chain is built from TRBV10-2 and TRBJ2-1; tentative D call: TRBD1 (5 bases). CDR1 and CDR2 from the germline V gene are WSHSY and SAAADI. Deletions cut 6 bases from V and 2 bases from J, with 17 bases between. This CDR3 comprises 16 residues. DNA of the CDR3: TGCGCCAGCAGGCGGTTAAGACAGTCAGCCTACAATGAGCAGTTCTTC. This encodes CASRRLRQSAYNEQFF.

The chain is built from TRBV18 and TRBJ2-1; maybe TRBD2 (6 bases). V shed 5 bases and J shed 15 bases, with 20 bases lying between them. Germline assignment: CDR1 KGHSH and CDR2 LQKENI. This CDR3 has 13 amino acids. CDR3 residues: CASSTKDGGLRFF. In DNA form, the CDR3 reads TGTGCCAGCTCAACAAAAGACGGGGGATTGCGGTTCTTC.

The chain uses TRBV9 and TRBJ2-2, with no clear D. Germline assignment: CDR1 SGDLS and CDR2 YYNGEE. Deletions cut 0 bases from V and 6 bases from J, with 15 bases between. The CDR3 has 16 residues. The CDR3 region has the DNA TGTGCCAGCAGCGTAGAGTCCTCGAGTTTTCCCGGGGAGCTGTTTTTT. This sequence encodes CASSVESSSFPGELFF.

This sequence joins TRBV6-1 and TRBJ2-2; no clear D. The CDR3 loop spans 17 amino acids. V was trimmed by 2 bases and J by 5 bases, leaving 18 bases between them. Germline V gives CDR1 MNHNS, CDR2 SASEGT. CDR3 in DNA: TGTGCCAGCAGTGAATGGTCTGGGGTAGGTGGGACCGGGGAGCTGTTTTTT. Translated, it gives CASSEWSGVGGTGELFF.

A remark on this clone: The junction differs from germline at one of its ends, possibly a read error. V gene TRBV30 combines with J gene TRBJ2-7; 7 bases align to TRBD2. The CDR3 extends over 13 amino acids. Germline values: CDR1 GTSNPN, CDR2 SVGIG (reference sequence). For the CDR3, the DNA is TGTGCCCGGAGTTCGGGGGGAGACTACGAGCAGTACTTC. Amino acids: CARSSGGDYEQYF.

V is TRBV27 and J is TRBJ2-3, with D possibly matching TRBD2 (5 bases). The V gene's germline CDR1 is MNHEY and CDR2 SMNVEV (reference sequence). The ends were cut back, 5 bases at V and 2 bases at J, with 11 bases in the middle. The CDR3 is 14 residues long. The CDR3 DNA sequence: TGTGCCAGCAGTCCCCTAGCAGACACAGATACGCAGTATTTT. This encodes CASSPLADTDTQYF.

J is TRBJ2-1 and V is TRBV5-1, with 12 bases that match TRBD2. Per the germline V gene, CDR1 is SGHRS and CDR2 is YFSETQ. This CDR3 region has 15 residues. Germline trimming cut 0 bases from V and 8 bases from J; bases unmatched to any gene: 3. Here the CDR3 reads CASSLAASGRDEQFF. CDR3 in DNA: TGCGCCAGCAGCTTGGCGGCTAGCGGGAGGGATGAGCAGTTCTTC.

V usage is TRBV28 and J usage is TRBJ1-3; no clear D. Per the germline V gene, CDR1 is MDHEN and CDR2 is SYDVKM. Trimming cost V 7 bases and J 4 bases, with 17 bases left between them. The CDR3 runs 15 residues. CDR3 DNA sequence: TGTGCCAGCACACGTGTTTCACGATTGGGAAACACCATATATTTT. This translates into CASTRVSRLGNTIYF.

The chain links TRBV5-6 to TRBJ2-3, with D perhaps given as TRBD1 or TRBD2 (5 bases each). The CDR3 extends over 16 amino acids. Germline lookup yields CDR1 SGHDT and CDR2 YYEEEE. Trimming removed 0 bases at V and 3 bases at J, with 14 bases between. CDR3 amino acids: CASSLDGREWTDTQYF. CDR3 nucleotide sequence: TGTGCCAGCAGCTTGGATGGCAGGGAGTGGACAGATACGCAGTATTTT. Drawing the rest from reference TRBV5-6 and TRBJ2-3, the complete variable domain is DAGVTQSPTHLIKTRGQQVTLRCSPKSGHDTVSWYQQALGQGPQFIFQYYEEEERQRGNFPDRFSGHQFPNYSSELNVNALLLGDSALYLCASSLDGREWTDTQYFGPGTRLTVL.

The chain is built from TRBV7-3 and TRBJ2-2; 7 bases line up with TRBD1. The CDR3 has 15 residues. The trim removed 5 bases at V and 4 bases at J, leaving 7 bases unmatched. Germline V gene sequence: CDR1 SGHTA, CDR2 FQGTGA. The CDR3 region has the DNA TGTGCCAGCAGCAAAACAGGGGTTGTCACCGGGGAGCTGTTTTTT. Translated, it gives CASSKTGVVTGELFF.

The rearrangement uses TRBV2 and TRBJ1-2; D not resolved. The V end was cut by 4 bases, the J end by 6 bases, with 6 bases between. The CDR3 covers 11 residues. CDR1 is SNHLY, CDR2 FYNNEI, per germline. The CDR3 is CASSVVDGYTF. The CDR3 bases are TGTGCCAGCAGTGTTGTAGATGGCTACACCTTC.

The chain is built from TRBV5-4 and TRBJ2-7; no firm D call. This CDR3 is built from 14 residues. The germline gives CDR1 SGHNT, CDR2 YYREEE (reference sequence). V dropped 4 bases and J dropped 2 bases, with 13 bases sitting between them. CDR3 sequence (DNA): TGTGCCAGCAGCCCAGAGATTAGTGCCTACGAGCAGTACTTC. Its translation is CASSPEISAYEQYF.

The chain is built from TRBV19 and TRBJ2-2; D may be TRBD1 (6 bases). The CDR3 spans 14 residues. V was clipped by 7 bases and J by 1 base, with 10 bases between them. CDR1 and CDR2 (germline): LNHDA, SQIVND (reference sequence). The CDR3 region has the DNA TGTGCCAGTAAGGGGGAGCGGAACACCGGGGAGCTGTTTTTT. Amino acids: CASKGERNTGELFF.

The chain links TRBV5-4 to TRBJ2-1; TRBD1 might be the D (6 bases). Trimming left V 4 bases short and J 0 bases short, with 17 bases between. The CDR3 contains 17 residues. Germline CDR1 is SGHNT and CDR2 is YYREEE (reference sequence). As DNA, the CDR3 is TGTGCCAGCAGCCCGGACAGCCCTCTTACCTCCTACAATGAGCAGTTCTTC. Amino acids: CASSPDSPLTSYNEQFF. Together with reference TRBV5-4 and TRBJ2-1, the CDR3 gives the full variable domain: ETGVTQSPTHLIKTRGQQVTLRCSSQSGHNTVSWYQQALGQGPQFIFQYYREEENGRGNFPPRFSGLQFPNYSSELNVNALELDDSALYLCASSPDSPLTSYNEQFFGPGTRLTVL.

The V and J genes are TRBV9 and TRBJ1-5; tentatively, D is TRBD1 (5 bases). Germline CDR1 SGDLS, CDR2 YYNGEE. V was clipped by 3 bases and J by 0 bases, with 10 bases between them. This CDR3 is 15 amino acids long. As DNA, the CDR3 is TGTGCCAGCAGCGGGGACGGTTATAGCAATCAGCCCCAGCATTTT. Amino acid sequence: CASSGDGYSNQPQHF.

This clone was seen only once. The rearrangement joins TRBV6-8 to TRBJ2-5; D is unclear. The germline V and J ends were trimmed by 0 bases and 1 base, with 12 bases remaining between them. Looked up from germline, CDR1 is MNHGY and CDR2 is SAAAGT. The CDR3 totals 16 residues. The DNA of the CDR3 is TGTGCCAGCAGTTACTCGAGGCCAGGTACCCAAGAGACCCAGTACTTC. It codes for CASSYSRPGTQETQYF.

This chain joins TRBV15 and TRBJ1-2, with 8 bases lining up with TRBD1. V was clipped by 1 base and J by 8 bases; unmatched bases: 6. This CDR3 is built from 14 residues. Germline loops: CDR1 LNHNV, CDR2 YYDKDF (reference sequence). The CDR3 loop is CATSRVTGGEGYTF. CDR3 bases: TGTGCCACCAGCAGAGTTACAGGGGGAGAGGGCTACACCTTC. Based on the CDR3 plus reference TRBV15 and TRBJ1-2, the full variable domain is DAMVIQNPRYQVTQFGKPVTLSCSQTLNHNVMYWYQQKSSQAPKLLFHYYDKDFNNEADTPDNFQSRRPNTSFCFLDIRSPGLGDTAMYLCATSRVTGGEGYTFGSGTRLTVV.

This clone came up once. This chain links TRBV7-9 with TRBJ1-4, with 12 bases matching TRBD1. CDR1 and CDR2 from the germline V gene are SEHNR and FQNEAQ (reference sequence). This CDR3 comprises 14 residues. The V gene end was trimmed by 5 bases and the J gene end by 8 bases; junction bases not matched to a gene: 3. CDR3 DNA sequence: TGTGCCAGCAGCGGGGGACAGGGGGCAGAAAAACTGTTTTTT. Translation gives CASSGGQGAEKLFF.

This rearrangement joins TRBV6-5 to TRBJ2-7, with 8 bases matching TRBD1. CDR1 and CDR2 (germline): MNHEY, SVGAGI. The length of the CDR3 is 15 residues. Germline trimming cut 6 bases from V and 5 bases from J; bases unmatched to any gene: 12. CDR3 nucleotide sequence: TGTGCCAGCAGGATTTTTGGGACAGGTCCGAACGAGCAGTACTTC. Translation: CASRIFGTGPNEQYF.